This is a list of T cell receptor beta chains from one sample in a study of T cell repertoires in cytomegalovirus infection. MiXCR, run by TCRdb on the reads, gives a single entry per CDR3 protein. Of fewer than 550,000 distinct CDR3 sequences in the sample, around 27% were seen once. The sequenced sample consisted of PBMCs. Receptors were obtained from a human donor in good health (CMV status not recorded). Some clones in this sample may be carry-over from other donors' samples. Both conserved end residues are part of each CDR3. D genes are given only for firm matches. Clone size is not always given. Where it is, it says once, few, many or a class for expanded clones.

>TRBJ2-5|15|-|TRBV10-2|-
TGCGCCAGCAGTGAGCCCAGGGACGGCCAAGGGGCCCAGTACTTC
CASSEPRDGQGAQYF
>TRBJ1-4|11|few|TRBV7-6|-
TGTGCCAGCGGAGGTCCGGAAAAACTGTTTTTT
CASGGPEKLFF
>TRBJ1-5|18|-|TRBV6-2/TRBV6-3|-
TGTGCCAGCAGTTACTCGTATGGGACCCACTTTAGCAATCAGCCCCAGCATTTT
CASSYSYGTHFSNQPQHF
>TRBJ2-3|16|few|TRBV24-1|-
TGTGCCACCAGTGACCCTACGGACTCTAGCACAGATACGCAGTATTTT
CATSDPTDSSTDTQYF
>TRBJ1-2|13|few|TRBV12-3/TRBV12-4|-
TGTGCCAGCAGTTTCGCCAGGGGAGGCGGCTACACCTTC
CASSFARGGGYTF
>TRBJ2-5|14|many|TRBV11-2|-
TGTGCCAGCAGTCGTCGGGCGGGGTCAGAGACCCAGTACTTC
CASSRRAGSETQYF
>TRBJ2-7|15|few|TRBV28|TRBD1
TGTGCCAGCAAAAGTGGGACAGGGGGCTATTACGAGCAGTACTTC
CASKSGTGGYYEQYF
>TRBJ2-5|15|-|TRBV7-8|TRBD1
TGTGCCAGCATCGCCGGGACAGGGCCCTGGAAGACCCAGTACTTC
CASIAGTGPWKTQYF
>TRBJ1-5|14|few|TRBV6-5|TRBD1
TGTGCCAGCAGACCCCCGGGACAGACTCAGCCCCAGCATTTT
CASRPPGQTQPQHF
>TRBJ1-5|12|-|TRBV6-2/TRBV6-3|-
TGTGCCAGCAGTTACGGAGACCAGCCCCAGCATTTT
CASSYGDQPQHF
>TRBJ1-2|13|many|TRBV7-2|TRBD1
TGTGCCAGCAGCTCCGGGACAGACCCTCGCTACACCTTC
CASSSGTDPRYTF
>TRBJ2-3|14|-|TRBV29-1|TRBD2
TGCAGCGCCGGAGTAGCGGGAAGCACAGATACGCAGTATTTT
CSAGVAGSTDTQYF
>TRBJ1-4|15|-|TRBV4-1|TRBD1
TGCGCCAGCAGCCAAGACGGGACAGGGAGAGAAAAACTGTTTTTT
CASSQDGTGREKLFF
>TRBJ2-7|12|few|TRBV27|-
TGTGCCAGCAGTTTAGGGCGAGCCGAGCAGTACTTC
CASSLGRAEQYF
>TRBJ2-7|16|few|TRBV7-6|TRBD2
TGTGCCAGCAGGCGCGGACTAGCGGATAGCTCCTACGAGCAGTACTTC
CASRRGLADSSYEQYF
>TRBJ2-4|16|-|TRBV19|-
TGTGCCAGTAGTCCCTTCCAGGGAATAGCCAAAAACATTCAGTACTTC
CASSPFQGIAKNIQYF
>TRBJ1-2|13|many|TRBV7-2|-
TGTGCCAGCAGCTCGGGGACAAACTATGGCTACACCTTC
CASSSGTNYGYTF
>TRBJ1-6|14|many|TRBV7-2|-
TGTGCCAGCAGCGAACAGGGCTGGAATTCACCCCTCCACTTT
CASSEQGWNSPLHF
>TRBJ1-4|13|-|TRBV28|-
TGTGCCAGCAGCGGGGGGGGGGGTGAAAAACTGTTTTTT
CASSGGGGEKLFF
>TRBJ1-4|13|-|TRBV7-9|-
TGTGCCAGCAATAGACAGGCGAATGAAAAACTGTTTTTT
CASNRQANEKLFF
>TRBJ2-1|15|few|TRBV6-5|-
TGTGCCAGCAGCCGGACCGTCCTATCCTACAATGAGCAGTTCTTC
CASSRTVLSYNEQFF
>TRBJ2-5|18|-|TRBV28|-
TGTGCCAGCAGTTTAGGTGCGGCTGGGGGAGGCCCCAAAGAGACCCAGTACTTC
CASSLGAAGGGPKETQYF
>TRBJ2-1|13|few|TRBV6-5|-
TGTGCCAGCAGCCCCGAATGGGGCAATGAGCAGTTCTTC
CASSPEWGNEQFF
>TRBJ2-6|18|few|TRBV7-2|-
TGTGCCAGCAGCTTAGAGACGGGGTTCCTCTCTGGGGCCAACGTCCTGACTTTC
CASSLETGFLSGANVLTF
>TRBJ1-1|13|few|TRBV7-6|-
TGTGCCAGCAGCAGGGCCCCCTGGGGAGCGGCTTTCTTT
CASSRAPWGAAFF
>TRBJ2-1|14|few|TRBV18|-
TGTGCCAGCTCACCACCGGGACTGTACAATGAGCAGTTCTTC
CASSPPGLYNEQFF
>TRBJ1-1|14|many|TRBV7-8|-
TGTGCCAGCAGCTTAACAGAAGTAAACACTGAAGCTTTCTTT
CASSLTEVNTEAFF
>TRBJ2-1|14|-|TRBV20-1|TRBD2
TGCAGTGCTATACTAGCGAACTCCTACAATGAGCAGTTCTTC
CSAILANSYNEQFF
>TRBJ2-1|15|-|TRBV20-1|TRBD2
TGCAGTGCTCCGGGACTAGCGGGAGGCCGGGGTGAGCAGTTCTTC
CSAPGLAGGRGEQFF
>TRBJ1-1|17|many|TRBV7-2|TRBD1
TGTGCCAGCGGACCTTTGGGGGCAGGGGGCGCCGGCACTGAAGCTTTCTTT
CASGPLGAGGAGTEAFF
>TRBJ2-1|14|-|TRBV30|TRBD2
TGTGCCTGGATCCCTAGCGGGAGTCTCAATGAGCAGTTCTTC
CAWIPSGSLNEQFF
>TRBJ1-1|11|many|TRBV28|-
TGTGCCAGCAGGACAGGTCCTGAAGCTTTCTTT
CASRTGPEAFF
>TRBJ2-1|15|-|TRBV15|TRBD2
TGTGCCACCAGCGCGGCGGGAGGGTTCTACAATGAGCAGTTCTTC
CATSAAGGFYNEQFF
>TRBJ1-2|13|few|TRBV12-3/TRBV12-4|-
TGTGCCAGCAGGACAACAGGGTATGGCGGCTACACCTTC
CASRTTGYGGYTF
>TRBJ2-5|13|-|TRBV28|-
TGTGCAATAGCTCGGGGGGCTAGGGAGACCCAGTACTTC
CAIARGARETQYF
>TRBJ2-5|13|-|TRBV13|-
TGTGCCAGCAGCCCCGCCGCACAAGAGACCCAGTACTTC
CASSPAAQETQYF
>TRBJ2-3|14|-|TRBV7-9|-
TGTGCCAGCAGCTTGGGTCGTATGACAGATACGCAGTATTTT
CASSLGRMTDTQYF
>TRBJ1-5|15|many|TRBV28|-
TGTGCCAGCAGTCCCTACCGGGACCCAGATCAGCCCCAGCATTTT
CASSPYRDPDQPQHF
>TRBJ2-7|14|few|TRBV11-2|TRBD2
TGTGCCAGCAGCTTAGACAGCGGGAGATACGAGCAGTACTTC
CASSLDSGRYEQYF
>TRBJ1-6|16|-|TRBV7-2|-
TGTGCCAGCAGCTCGTTCCCCGGGACCCCTAATTCACCCCTCCACTTT
CASSSFPGTPNSPLHF
>TRBJ1-2|15|-|TRBV28|TRBD1
TGTGCCAGCAGTTCCGAAGACAGGGTTCCCTATGGCTACACCTTC
CASSSEDRVPYGYTF
>TRBJ1-1|15|-|TRBV28|-
TGTGCCAGCAGTTTATTTTCTCCCTTGGTCACTGAAGCTTTCTTT
CASSLFSPLVTEAFF
>TRBJ1-2|14|-|TRBV10-3|-
TGTGCCATCAGTGATGCAGGCGGAAACTATGGCTACACCTTC
CAISDAGGNYGYTF
>TRBJ2-1|13|-|TRBV6-5|TRBD2
TGTGCCAGCAGTCTAGCGGGATTCAATGAGCAGATCTTC
CASSLAGFNEQIF
>TRBJ1-1|13|-|TRBV7-3|-
TGTGCCAGCAGCTTATTATCTAACACTGATGCTTTCTTT
CASSLLSNTDAFF
>TRBJ2-5|15|many|TRBV12-3/TRBV12-4|TRBD2
TGTGCCAGCAGTCCCCACCAGCGGGGGCAAGAGACCCAGTACTTC
CASSPHQRGQETQYF
>TRBJ2-1|19|many|TRBV7-9|TRBD2
TGTGCCAGCAGCTTGACAGCTCGCTGGACTAGTAATACCTACAATGAGCAGTTCTTC
CASSLTARWTSNTYNEQFF
>TRBJ2-2|14|-|TRBV27|TRBD1
TGTGCCACCCGGACAGGGGTGTCCACCGGGGAGCTGTTTTTT
CATRTGVSTGELFF
>TRBJ2-3|13|-|TRBV14|-
TGTGCCAGCAGCCAGTTACAGGGTGATACGCAGTATTTT
CASSQLQGDTQYF
>TRBJ1-1|15|many|TRBV12-5|-
TGTGCTAGTGGTTCTGAAGGCGGTTTGGACACTGAAGCTTTCTTT
CASGSEGGLDTEAFF
>TRBJ2-1|15|many|TRBV6-1|TRBD2
TGTGCCAGCAGTGCGCGGGAGGGCCGCGCAAATGAGCAGTTCTTC
CASSAREGRANEQFF
>TRBJ2-1|22|few|TRBV6-4|TRBD2
TGTGCCAGCAGTGACTCGTCCAGTATGACTAGCGGGAGGGCCAGGTCCTACAATGAGCAGTTCTTC
CASSDSSSMTSGRARSYNEQFF
>TRBJ2-1|17|-|TRBV4-1|-
TGCGCCAGCAGCCAAGAGTCCGGATATACAGCCTACAATGAGCAGTTCTTC
CASSQESGYTAYNEQFF
>TRBJ1-1|13|few|TRBV28|-
TGTGCCAGCAGCTACCGGGGTTTGACTGAAGCTTTCTTT
CASSYRGLTEAFF
>TRBJ2-1|16|few|TRBV4-1|TRBD2
TGCGCCAGCAGCCAAGGGACTAGCGGGATGAGATCTGAGCAGTTCTTC
CASSQGTSGMRSEQFF
>TRBJ2-3|17|-|TRBV7-2|TRBD2
TGTGCCAGCAGCCCCTTAGCGGGAGGGCCAAGCACAGATACGCAGTATTTT
CASSPLAGGPSTDTQYF